This T cell receptor beta chain was identified during a study of somatic mutations in cytotoxic T cells in rheumatoid arthritis (dated by TCRdb to about 2017). Looking at the study overall: Patient peripheral blood (just under 31 ml EDTA) was drawn right after diagnosis and before any treatment started. In newly diagnosed rheumatoid arthritis without treatment, the study examined if expanded CD8+ T-cell clones harbor somatic mutations, relying on TCRB deep sequencing to characterize clonality. TCRB deep sequencing covered roughly 60 patients with rheumatoid arthritis along with some 22 healthy controls. Some T-cell populations stained with V beta antibodies were sorted by flow on a FACSAria II or Sony SH800 to nearly 100% purity, with sorted V beta1+ cells additionally subjected to TCRB sequencing. Patients and controls did not essentially differ in median age, which was nearly identical between the groups.

TCRB CDR3 sequencing used the immunoSEQ assay on genomic DNA. Per the source publication's procedure: When patient CD8+ clones exceeding 1% were checked against published virus-specific TCRB sequences, only a few matched. Analyses were restricted to productive TCRB rearrangements. Defining a clone by its unique TCRB CDR3 sequence, the study calculated clonality as a productive clonality index derived from Shannon entropy. Repertoire overlap between two samples was calculated from the template counts of each clone relative to total templates per sample. V-gene usage from TCRB sequencing and V-gene usage measured by flow cytometry were correlated (Spearman r of 0.61). TCRdb provides this immuneACCESS table in a form limited to in-frame rearrangements. Some clones are lacking; in checked studies, under half of them reflect an unresolved V gene, and why the rest are absent is not known. V, J and clone size derive from that table, while D and trimming were established from the DNA sequence. The sample table contains several thousand clones; only one count was recorded for about 70% of them. More than 15% of the sample rests with the top ten.

CD4+ and CD8+ cells were isolated by positive magnetic bead selection on an AutoMACS, and purity was checked by flow cytometry. Clonal expansions were first screened by flow cytometry with a TCR V beta antibody panel, then characterized by TCRB deep sequencing of sorted CD8+ fractions. Peripheral blood mononuclear cells were obtained using density gradient separation with Ficoll-Paque PLUS. Using Nucleospin Tissue or Tissue XS kits, DNA was extracted from CD4-enriched, CD8-enriched or PBMC samples, with quantification by a Qubit 2.0 fluorometer. On this clone: No cognate antigen has been identified for it. One base away there is no much larger clone; base qualities are not given.

Study-wide findings and limitations: CD8+ T-cell clonality in rheumatoid arthritis patients was not significantly different from that in age-matched healthy controls. Viral specificity could not be ruled out by absence from virus-specific databases, and the antigen targets of the expanded CD8+ clones remained unknown. An increase of CD8+ clonality with age was seen in patients (Spearman r ~ 0.47) but not in healthy controls. In about an eighth of the 65 patients, more than 20% of CD8+ cells belonged to the largest CD8+ clone, while several identical CD8+ TCRB sequences were shared between blood and synovial fluid.

The sample taken for sequencing was CD8+ T cells sorted from blood. The sequence came from an adult with rheumatoid arthritis.

The nucleotides read TGTGCCAGTAGTATAGTGGGGAATAGCTACAATGAGCAGTTCTTC. Translated, this is CASSIVGNSYNEQFF. Recombination linked TRBV19 to TRBJ2-1; the D gene remains uncertain. From the germline V gene (reference sequence), CDR1 is LNHDA and CDR2 is SQIVND. From the cysteine through the phenylalanine, the CDR3 covers 15 amino acids. Only CDR3 DNA remains: 45 bases, in frame from the first base. The V and J ends are trimmed by 1 base and 3 bases, leaving 10 bases between them. With all but the CDR3 taken from the reference TRBV19 and TRBJ2-1 genes, the full variable domain is: DGGITQSPKYLFRKEGQNVTLSCEQNLNHDAMYWYRQDPGQGLRLIYYSQIVNDFQKGDIAEGYSVSREKKESFPLTVTSAQKNPTAFYLCASSIVGNSYNEQFFGPGTRLTVL.